The T cell receptor (beta chain) described here comes from a study of T-cell memory formation after mild COVID-19. Across the study: The TCR clusters were mostly specific to one donor.

Via MiXCR, TCRdb re-called the 5' RACE reads, giving one row per CDR3 protein. The sample lists around 390,000 distinct CDR3 sequences, approximately 16% seen once, with 20% to 25% in the top ten. This CDR3 contains 14 residues. V trimming: 5 bases; J trimming: 7 bases; junction bases outside the gene matches: 6. With respect to this clonotype: Its antigen is currently unknown.

General observations from the study: Proof of SARS-CoV-2 specificity was absent for the second-wave clones that crested on day 37.

J is TRBJ2-7 and V is TRBV12-3 or TRBV12-4; TRBD2 matches 12 bases. Sequences were obtained from PBMCs or a T cell subset sorted from them (not recorded which). The receptor was derived from a man aged 18 to 35 who had mild COVID-19 (a few samples of this study predate the infection). Cell type and time point are not known. CDR3 coding DNA: TGTGCCAGCAGTCCTAGCGGGGGGGCGCGTGAGCAGTACTTC. It yields the protein CASSPSGGAREQYF.